This T cell receptor (beta chain) emerged from a study of beta chain features in type 1 diabetes. General study results and limits: The VDJ junctions of type 1 diabetes patients carried fewer insertions and more deletions. Patients' naive, central memory and Treg TCRB repertoires seemed closer to one another than those of healthy donors. Shortening that was moderate but significant affected the TCRB CDR3s of Type 1 diabetes patients in all four CD4+ subsets.

Sorted cells reached over 98% purity in every population. Germline assignment: CDR1 SGHDN and CDR2 FVKESK. The CDR3 spans 16 residues. V was pared by 3 bases and J by 0 bases, with 13 bases between. Expressed TCRB transcripts were sequenced because the isolated RNA had all been reverse transcribed beforehand. TCRdb's table, derived via immunoSEQ multiplex PCR, lists solely in-frame clones and lacks some. This table has more than 350,000 clones, 11% appearing once. A remark on this clone: The antigen is unknown.

The chain recombines TRBV14 with TRBJ2-3, with D possibly being TRBD2 (6 bases). The source of this sequence is a young woman in good health. The sample taken for sequencing was naive CD4+ T cells from blood. The CDR3 nucleotides are TGTGCCAGCAGCCAGGTGCGGGGCGCTAGCACAGATACGCAGTATTTT. This translates into CASSQVRGASTDTQYF.